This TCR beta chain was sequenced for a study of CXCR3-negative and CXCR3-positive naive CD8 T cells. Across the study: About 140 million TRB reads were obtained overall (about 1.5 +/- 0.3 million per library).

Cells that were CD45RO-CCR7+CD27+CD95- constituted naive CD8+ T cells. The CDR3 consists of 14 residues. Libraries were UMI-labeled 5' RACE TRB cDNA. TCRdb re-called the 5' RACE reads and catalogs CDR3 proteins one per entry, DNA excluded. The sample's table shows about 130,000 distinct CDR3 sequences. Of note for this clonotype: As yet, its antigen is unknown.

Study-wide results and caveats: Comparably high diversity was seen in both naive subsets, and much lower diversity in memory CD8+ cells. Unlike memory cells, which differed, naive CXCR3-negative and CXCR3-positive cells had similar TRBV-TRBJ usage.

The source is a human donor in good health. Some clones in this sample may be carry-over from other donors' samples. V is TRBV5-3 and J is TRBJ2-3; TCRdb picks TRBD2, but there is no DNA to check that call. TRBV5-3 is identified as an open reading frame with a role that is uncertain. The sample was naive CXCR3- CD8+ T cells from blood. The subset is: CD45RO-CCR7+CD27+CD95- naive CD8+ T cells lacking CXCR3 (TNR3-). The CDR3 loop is CARSALGGAGTQYF.